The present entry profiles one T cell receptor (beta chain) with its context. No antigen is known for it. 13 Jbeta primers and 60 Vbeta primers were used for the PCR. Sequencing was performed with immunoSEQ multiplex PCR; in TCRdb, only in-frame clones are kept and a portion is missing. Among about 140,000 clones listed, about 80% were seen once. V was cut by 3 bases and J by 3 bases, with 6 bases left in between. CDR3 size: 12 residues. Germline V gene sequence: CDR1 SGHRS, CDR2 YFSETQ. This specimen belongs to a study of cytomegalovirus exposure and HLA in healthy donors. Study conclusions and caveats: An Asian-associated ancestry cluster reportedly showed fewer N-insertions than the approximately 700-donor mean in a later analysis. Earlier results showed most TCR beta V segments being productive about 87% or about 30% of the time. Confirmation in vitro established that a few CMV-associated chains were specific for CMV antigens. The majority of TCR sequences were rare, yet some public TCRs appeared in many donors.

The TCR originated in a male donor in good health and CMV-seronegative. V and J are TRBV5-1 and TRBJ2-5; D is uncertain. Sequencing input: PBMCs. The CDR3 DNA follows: TGCGCCAGCAGCTCAGGAAAAGAGACCCAGTACTTC. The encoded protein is CASSSGKETQYF. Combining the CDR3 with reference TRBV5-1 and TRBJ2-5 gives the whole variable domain KAGVTQTPRYLIKTRGQQVTLSCSPISGHRSVSWYQQTPGQGLQFLFEYFSETQRNKGNFPGRFSGRQFSNSRSEMNVSTLELGDSALYLCASSSGKETQYFGPGTRLLVL.